Each of the 22 T cell receptor beta chains below was sequenced from the same sample in a study of T-cell memory formation after mild COVID-19. From the 5' RACE reads, TCRdb called clonotypes with MiXCR, one entry per CDR3 protein. The data show about 470,000 distinct CDR3 sequences, 15% to 20% seen once. Specimen: PBMCs or a T cell subset sorted from them (not recorded which). Source of these receptors: an adult woman who had mild COVID-19 (a few samples of this study predate the infection). Cell type and time point are not known.

This clonotype was observed at least ten times. This chain links TRBV12-3 or TRBV12-4 with TRBJ1-5, with 10 nucleotides matching TRBD1. After removal of 4 bases from V and 4 bases from J, the junction contained 7 bases not matched to a gene. This CDR3 has 16 amino acids. The CDR3 nucleotides are TGTGCCAGCAGTTCACCAGGGACAGGGGTTAATCAGCCCCAGCATTTT. Amino acid sequence: CASSSPGTGVNQPQHF.

In the case of this clonotype: It may be a read error: a sequence one base away is much more abundant. The V call is TRBV7-2, the J call TRBJ1-2, with D perhaps TRBD1 (6 bases). The CDR3 loop spans 13 amino acids. Between the trimmed V and J ends, which lost 2 bases and 3 bases, there was a span of 7 bases. The germline CDR1 and CDR2 sequences are SGHTA and FQGNSA. The CDR3 region is CASSLWTDYGYTF. The DNA of the CDR3 is TGTGCCAGCAGCTTATGGACAGACTATGGCTACACCTTC.

The chain combines TRBV30 with TRBJ2-3; TRBD1 is a possible D gene (6 bases). V was trimmed by 1 base and J by 1 base, leaving 9 bases between them. This CDR3 has 14 residues. Germline V lookup: CDR1 GTSNPN, CDR2 SVGIG (reference sequence). This CDR3 is CAWSGTGRTDTQYF. The CDR3 bases are TGTGCCTGGAGTGGAACAGGGCGCACAGATACGCAGTATTTT.

This clonotype was detected only a few times. The chain links TRBV4-1 to TRBJ2-7; possibly TRBD1 for D (5 bases). The V gene's germline CDR1 is MGHRA and CDR2 YSYEKL. V was clipped by 4 bases and J by 0 bases, with 13 bases between them. This CDR3 has 15 amino acids. Here the CDR3 reads CASSLSGASSYEQYF. In nucleotides, the CDR3 is TGCGCCAGCAGCCTGAGTGGGGCGAGCTCCTACGAGCAGTACTTC.

The CDR3 nucleotides are TGTGCCAGCAGCTTGATTCTAGCGGGATACAATGAGCAGTTCTTC. Translation gives CASSLILAGYNEQFF. The chain employs TRBV5-6 and TRBJ2-1, with 9 bases fitting TRBD2. The length of the CDR3 is 15 residues. The germline V gene encodes CDR1 SGHDT and CDR2 YYEEEE. The junction had 3 bases not matched to a gene; V was cut back by 1 base and J by 4 bases. Combining the CDR3 with reference TRBV5-6 and TRBJ2-1 gives the whole variable domain DAGVTQSPTHLIKTRGQQVTLRCSPKSGHDTVSWYQQALGQGPQFIFQYYEEEERQRGNFPDRFSGHQFPNYSSELNVNALLLGDSALYLCASSLILAGYNEQFFGPGTRLTVL.

This clonotype has just a few counts. V and J are TRBV6-5 and TRBJ2-6; perhaps TRBD2 as D (5 bases). Trimming took 7 bases from V and 1 from J, leaving 11 bases between them. Germline CDR1 and CDR2: MNHEY and SVGAGI. This CDR3 is 15 amino acids long. CDR3 amino acids: CASKKAVSGANVLTF. The CDR3 nucleotides are TGTGCCAGCAAAAAAGCGGTATCTGGGGCCAACGTCCTGACTTTC.

CDR3 sequence: CASSQPQGNNQPQHF. In DNA form, the CDR3 reads TGCGCCAGCAGTCAACCACAGGGGAACAATCAGCCCCAGCATTTT. This chain links TRBV23-1 with TRBJ1-5; 7 positions agree with TRBD1. TRBV23-1 falls under the ORF class, with uncertain function. With 2 bases clipped from V and 3 bases from J, the junction kept 4 bases outside the gene matches. The CDR3 sequence is 15 residues long.

V gene TRBV9 combines with J gene TRBJ2-1, with 11 positions matching TRBD2. Looked up from germline, CDR1 is SGDLS and CDR2 is YYNGEE. The CDR3 spans 15 residues. With 4 bases clipped from V and 7 bases from J, the junction kept 7 bases outside the gene matches. CDR3: CASSLTSGRRNEQFF. CDR3 in DNA: TGTGCCAGCAGCCTTACTAGCGGGAGAAGGAATGAGCAGTTCTTC.

This clonotype was seen a handful of times. This chain uses TRBV6-6 with TRBJ2-3; 9 nucleotides match TRBD2. V gave up 2 bases and J gave up 4 bases; unmatched junction bases: 4. The CDR3 extends over 15 amino acids. Germline V gene data show CDR1 as MNHNY and CDR2 as SVGAGI (reference sequence). In DNA form, the CDR3 reads TGTGCCAGCAGTTACGCGGGGGGGCTTTCAGATACGCAGTATTTT. It specifies CASSYAGGLSDTQYF.

In this sample, this clonotype turned up a few times. V usage is TRBV5-1 and J usage is TRBJ1-6, with D hard to call. The V gene's germline CDR1 is SGHRS and CDR2 YFSETQ. The CDR3 has 18 residues. V dropped 0 bases and J dropped 9 bases, with 22 bases sitting between them. The CDR3 coding sequence is TGCGCCAGCAGCTTGGTCCAGTTTATACGGCCAATTGGTTCACCCCTCCACTTT. Translating gives CASSLVQFIRPIGSPLHF. The full variable domain, rest sourced from reference TRBV5-1 and TRBJ1-6, is KAGVTQTPRYLIKTRGQQVTLSCSPISGHRSVSWYQQTPGQGLQFLFEYFSETQRNKGNFPGRFSGRQFSNSRSEMNVSTLELGDSALYLCASSLVQFIRPIGSPLHFGNGTRLTVT.

This clonotype was observed a handful of times. The V gene is TRBV7-2, the J gene TRBJ2-3, with TRBD1 matching over 9 bases. Germline V gene data show CDR1 as SGHTA and CDR2 as FQGNSA. There are 15 residues in the CDR3. V shed 6 bases, J shed 0 bases, and the junction held 4 bases outside the gene matches. CDR3 loop: CASRGQGSSTDTQYF. The CDR3 DNA is TGTGCCAGCAGGGGACAGGGCTCTAGCACAGATACGCAGTATTTT.

V and J are TRBV12-3 or TRBV12-4 and TRBJ2-1; 8 bases align to TRBD2. This CDR3 contains 16 residues. The ends lost 2 bases at V and 3 bases at J; junction bases unmatched: 6. The CDR3 DNA follows: TGTGCCAGCAGTTTAATAGCGGGGAGGAACTACAATGAGCAGTTCTTC. It translates to CASSLIAGRNYNEQFF.

This chain uses TRBV1 with TRBJ2-7. TRBV1 is annotated as a pseudogene. CDR3 length: 17 amino acids. CDR3: CTSSQKPLSGSLYEQYF. DNA for the CDR3: TGCACCAGCAGCCAAAAACCTTTAAGCGGGAGCCTCTACGAGCAGTACTTC.

This chain joins TRBV3-1 and TRBJ2-1; 7 bases are a match to TRBD1. Germline values: CDR1 LGHDT, CDR2 YNNKEL (reference sequence). J was trimmed by 8 bases and V by 4 bases; bases with no gene match: 2. The CDR3 runs 12 residues. This CDR3 is CASSRGQDEQFF. The CDR3 DNA reads TGTGCCAGCAGCCGTGGACAGGATGAGCAGTTCTTC.

The chain combines TRBV19 with TRBJ2-1; 10 nucleotides match TRBD1. Germline CDR1 and CDR2: LNHDA and SQIVND (reference sequence). The V segment lost 8 bases and the J segment 9 bases; nucleotides outside the gene matches: 7. The CDR3 is 13 amino acids. The CDR3 spells CASDDRGRGEQFF. The CDR3 DNA is TGTGCCAGTGACGACAGGGGGCGCGGTGAGCAGTTCTTC. The full variable domain, completed using reference TRBV19 and TRBJ2-1, is DGGITQSPKYLFRKEGQNVTLSCEQNLNHDAMYWYRQDPGQGLRLIYYSQIVNDFQKGDIAEGYSVSREKKESFPLTVTSAQKNPTAFYLCASDDRGRGEQFFGPGTRLTVL.

This clonotype was picked up a small number of times. The genes are TRBV6-2 or TRBV6-3 and TRBJ2-1; D could derive from TRBD1 or TRBD2 (7 bases each). CDR3 length equals 13 residues. Germline loops: CDR1 MNHEY, CDR2 SVGEGT. Deletions cut 6 bases from V and 9 bases from J, with 15 bases between. For the CDR3, the DNA is TGTGCCAGCAGGTCCCCAGGGGGGGCTGAGCAGTTCTTC. Protein: CASRSPGGAEQFF.

The V gene is TRBV5-5, the J gene TRBJ1-2; D is unresolved. There are 13 residues in the CDR3. The V end was cut by 3 bases, the J end by 6 bases, with 12 bases between. The germline V gene has CDR1 SGHKS and CDR2 YYEKEE (reference sequence). CDR3 coding DNA: TGTGCCAGCAGCTCAGTCAATGATAATGGCTACACCTTC. Amino acid sequence: CASSSVNDNGYTF.

Only a few counts were recorded for this clonotype. The chain is built from TRBV7-2 and TRBJ1-2; 8 positions match TRBD1. Germline V gene sequence: CDR1 SGHTA, CDR2 FQGNSA. The CDR3 contains 14 residues. Germline trimming cut 6 bases from V and 5 bases from J; bases unmatched to any gene: 8. The DNA for the CDR3 is TGTGCCAGCAGAAGGGACAGGCGCTATTATGGCTACACCTTC. Its translation: CASRRDRRYYGYTF. The full variable domain, rest sourced from reference TRBV7-2 and TRBJ1-2, is GAGVSQSPSNKVTEKGKDVELRCDPISGHTALYWYRQSLGQGLEFLIYFQGNSAPDKSGLPSDRFSAERTGGSVSTLTIQRTQQEDSAVYLCASRRDRRYYGYTFGSGTRLTVV.

The chain is built from TRBV5-1 and TRBJ2-7; 7 bases map to TRBD2. CDR1 and CDR2 (germline): SGHRS, YFSETQ. J was trimmed by 3 bases and V by 3 bases; bases with no gene match: 9. The CDR3 sequence is 15 residues long. This CDR3 reads CASSWGSWTSYEQYF. In DNA form, the CDR3 reads TGCGCCAGCAGCTGGGGATCCTGGACTAGCTACGAGCAGTACTTC.

This chain links TRBV6-1 with TRBJ2-7; possibly TRBD1 for D (6 bases). Trimming left V 8 bases short and J 4 bases short, with 15 bases between. Germline assignment: CDR1 MNHNS and CDR2 SASEGT. CDR3 length: 13 amino acids. The CDR3 is CASGFDRKYEQYF. CDR3 DNA sequence: TGTGCCAGCGGTTTCGACAGGAAATACGAGCAGTACTTC.

This rearrangement joins TRBV7-2 to TRBJ1-2; maybe TRBD1 (5 bases). V dropped 5 bases and J dropped 12 bases, with 22 bases sitting between them. CDR1 SGHTA and CDR2 FQGNSA come from the germline V gene. The CDR3 has 14 amino acids. The CDR3 is CASSPPGPTVFNTF. The DNA for the CDR3 is TGTGCCAGCAGCCCACCGGGCCCGACAGTTTTCAACACCTTC.

This chain uses TRBV29-1 with TRBJ2-1, with 7 positions matching TRBD2. Germline CDR1 is SQVTM and CDR2 is ANQGSEA. The junction had 7 bases not matched to a gene; V was cut back by 4 bases and J by 4 bases. This CDR3 has 14 residues. CDR3 bases: TGCAGCGTTGCTAGCGGCCAAAATTACAATGAGCAGTTCTTC. It codes for CSVASGQNYNEQFF.